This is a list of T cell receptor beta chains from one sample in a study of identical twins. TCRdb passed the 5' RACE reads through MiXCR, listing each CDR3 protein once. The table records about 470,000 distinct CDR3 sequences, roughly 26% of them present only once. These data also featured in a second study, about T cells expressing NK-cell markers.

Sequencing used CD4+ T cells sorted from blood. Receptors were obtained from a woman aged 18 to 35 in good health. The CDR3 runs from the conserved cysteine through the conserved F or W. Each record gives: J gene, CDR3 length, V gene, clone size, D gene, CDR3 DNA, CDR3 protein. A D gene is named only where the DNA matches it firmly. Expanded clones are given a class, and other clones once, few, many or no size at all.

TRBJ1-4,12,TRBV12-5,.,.,TGTGCTAGTGGTTTGGATGGCGAAAAACTGTTTTTT,CASGLDGEKLFF
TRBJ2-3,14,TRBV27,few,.,TGTGCCAGCAGTCTCCTCCGGACGCCAGATACGCAGTATTTT,CASSLLRTPDTQYF
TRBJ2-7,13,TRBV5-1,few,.,TGCGCCAGCAGCGGGCCGATGATGGGCGAGCAGTACTTC,CASSGPMMGEQYF
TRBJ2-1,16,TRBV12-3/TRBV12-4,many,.,TGTGCCAGCAGTGCCGAGGGGACTGCTGCTTTACATGAGCAGTTCTTC,CASSAEGTAALHEQFF
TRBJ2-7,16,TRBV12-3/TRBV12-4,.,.,TGTGCCAGCAGTGGTATGGACAGCCCTTCATCCTACGAGCAGTACTTC,CASSGMDSPSSYEQYF
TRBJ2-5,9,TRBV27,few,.,TGTGCCAGCCCGAGGGCCCAGTACTTC,CASPRAQYF
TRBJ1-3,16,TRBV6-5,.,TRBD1,TGTGCCAGCAGTTACCGGACAGGGGGCTCTGGAAACACCATATATTTT,CASSYRTGGSGNTIYF
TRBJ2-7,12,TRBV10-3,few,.,TGTGCCATCAGCTTAGGAGCCTACGAGCAGTACTTC,CAISLGAYEQYF
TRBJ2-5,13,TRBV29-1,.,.,TGCAGCGTTGCCCGGGACTCGCAAGAGACCCAGTACTTC,CSVARDSQETQYF
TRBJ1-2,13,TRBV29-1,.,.,TGCAGCGTTTCTAAGGGTCCTAACTATGGCTACACCTTC,CSVSKGPNYGYTF
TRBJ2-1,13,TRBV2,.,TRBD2,TGTGCCAGACGACTAGCGGGATACAATGAGCAGTTCTTC,CARRLAGYNEQFF
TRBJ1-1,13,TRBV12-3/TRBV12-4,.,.,TGTGCCAGCACCCTATTGGGAGTTACTGAAGCTTTCTTT,CASTLLGVTEAFF
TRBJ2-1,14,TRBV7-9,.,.,TGTGCCAGCAGCGCCGCCGGGGCCTACAATGAGCAGTTCTTC,CASSAAGAYNEQFF
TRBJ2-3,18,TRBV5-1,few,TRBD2,TGCGCCAGCAGCTTGCGACTAGCGGGGGGGCCTAGCACAGATACGCAGTATTTT,CASSLRLAGGPSTDTQYF
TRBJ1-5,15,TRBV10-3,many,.,TGTGCCATCAGTGATGTGGGGCATAGCAATCAGCCCCAGCATTTT,CAISDVGHSNQPQHF
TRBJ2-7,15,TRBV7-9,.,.,TGTGCCAGCAGCTTAGAAGGGACATGGAACTACGAGCAGTACTTC,CASSLEGTWNYEQYF
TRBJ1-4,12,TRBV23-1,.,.,TGCGCCAGCAGTCAATGGAATGAAAAACTGTTTTTT,CASSQWNEKLFF
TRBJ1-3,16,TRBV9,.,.,TGTGCCAGCAGCGCTAGACCCGGGGCCTCTGGAAACACCATATATTTT,CASSARPGASGNTIYF
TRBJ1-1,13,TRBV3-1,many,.,TGTGCCAGCAGTCCCGCGGGCAACACTGAAGCTTTCTTT,CASSPAGNTEAFF
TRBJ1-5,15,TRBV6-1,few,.,TGTGCCAGCAGGGTACACATAGCTAGCAATCAGCCCCAGCATTTT,CASRVHIASNQPQHF
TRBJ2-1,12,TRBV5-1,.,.,TGCGCCAGCAGCCACCCGGGCAATGAGCAGTTCTTC,CASSHPGNEQFF
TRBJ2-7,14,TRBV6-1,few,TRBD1,TGTGCCAGCAGCCGGACAGGGAATACCTACGAGCAGTACTTC,CASSRTGNTYEQYF
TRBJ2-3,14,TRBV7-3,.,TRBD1,TGTGCCAGCAGCCAAGGGACAGGGTGGGATACGCAGTATTTT,CASSQGTGWDTQYF
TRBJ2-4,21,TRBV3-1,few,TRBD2,TGTGCCAGCAGCCAGTATGCGGGAGGGCCTCCTTTTGTACGTGCCAAAAACATTCAGTACTTC,CASSQYAGGPPFVRAKNIQYF
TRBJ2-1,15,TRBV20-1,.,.,TGCAGTGCTAAGGCCCTAGGTGTAGGTCGCAATGAGCAGTTCTTC,CSAKALGVGRNEQFF
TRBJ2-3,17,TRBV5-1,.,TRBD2,TGCGCCAGCAGCTTGGAGGTTAGCGGGAGCTCGGGAGATACGCAGTATTTT,CASSLEVSGSSGDTQYF
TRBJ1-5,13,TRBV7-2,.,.,TGTGCCAGCTCGGGGGGTCCTAGTCAGCCCCAGCATTTT,CASSGGPSQPQHF
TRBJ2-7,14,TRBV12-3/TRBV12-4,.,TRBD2,TGTGCCAGCAGTACTCGGGGACTAGTGAGCGAGCAGTACTTC,CASSTRGLVSEQYF
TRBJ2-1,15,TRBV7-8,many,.,TGTGCCAGCAGCTTAAATGGGGAATCCTACAATGAGCAGTTCTTC,CASSLNGESYNEQFF
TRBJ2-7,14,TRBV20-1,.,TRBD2,TGCAGTGCTAGATCTACTAGCGGGAGTAACGAGCAGTACTTC,CSARSTSGSNEQYF
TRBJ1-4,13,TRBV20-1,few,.,TGCAGTGCTAGAGATCCCCTGATAGGAAAACTGTTTTTT,CSARDPLIGKLFF
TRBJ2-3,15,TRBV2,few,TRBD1,TGTGCCAGCAAAAAGGAGACAGGGTCGAGTGATACGCAGTATTTT,CASKKETGSSDTQYF
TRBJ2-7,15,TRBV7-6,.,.,TGTGCCAGCAGCTTAGTTGCAGGGGACCCACTCGAGCAGTACTTC,CASSLVAGDPLEQYF
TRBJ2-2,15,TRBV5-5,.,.,TGTGCCAGCGCACCTTCTTTCACAGGACGCGGGGAGCTGTTTTTT,CASAPSFTGRGELFF
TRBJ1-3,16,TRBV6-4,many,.,TGTGCCAGCAGTGACGCCGAAACAGTGTCTGGAAACACCATATATTTT,CASSDAETVSGNTIYF
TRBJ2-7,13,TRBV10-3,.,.,TGTGCCACCTCCGGGTCTTATCTTTACGAGCAGTACTTC,CATSGSYLYEQYF
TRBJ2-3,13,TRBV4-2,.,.,TGTGCCAGCAGCCGTTCCGAGTGGGATACGCAGTATTTT,CASSRSEWDTQYF
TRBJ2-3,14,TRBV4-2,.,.,TGTGCCAGCAGCCAAGGGAACAGAGAAAGAGCGCAGTATTTT,CASSQGNRERAQYF
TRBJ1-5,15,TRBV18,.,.,TGTGCCAGCTCACCAAGCGCCAATAGCAATCAGCCCCAGCATTTT,CASSPSANSNQPQHF
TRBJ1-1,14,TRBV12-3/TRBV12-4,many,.,TGTGCCAGCACCTGGGGGCTGGGGAACACTGAAGCTTTCTTT,CASTWGLGNTEAFF
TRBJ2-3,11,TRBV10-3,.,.,TGTGCCATCAGTGAGGTAGATACGCAGTATTTT,CAISEVDTQYF
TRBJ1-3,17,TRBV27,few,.,TGTGCCAGCAGCCGAAACGGGGACCCCAACTCTGGAAACACCATATATTTT,CASSRNGDPNSGNTIYF
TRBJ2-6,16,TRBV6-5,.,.,TGTGCCAGCAGTTACTCCCCAGGGTCTGGGGCCAACGTCCTGACTTTC,CASSYSPGSGANVLTF
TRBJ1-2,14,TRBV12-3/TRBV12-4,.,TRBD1,TGTGCCAGCAGCTCCCAGACAGGGTTCTATGGCTACACCTTC,CASSSQTGFYGYTF
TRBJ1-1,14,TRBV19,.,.,TGTGCCAGTAGTATCTTTGGGGCACGAACTGAAGCTTTCTTT,CASSIFGARTEAFF
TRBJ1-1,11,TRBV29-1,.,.,TGCAGCGTTGAGACAGGACTACAAGCTTTCTTT,CSVETGLQAFF
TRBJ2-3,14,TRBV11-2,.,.,TGTGCCAGTCTACTAGGGGGGAGTGGGGATACGCAGTATTTT,CASLLGGSGDTQYF
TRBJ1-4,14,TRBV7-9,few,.,TGTGCCAGCAGCTTTAGACAGACTAATGAAAAACTGTTTTTT,CASSFRQTNEKLFF
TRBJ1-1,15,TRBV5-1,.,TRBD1,TGCGCCAGCAGTCGACAGGGGGCCATGAACACTGAAGCTTTCTTT,CASSRQGAMNTEAFF
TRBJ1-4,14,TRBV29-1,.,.,TGCAGCGTTGAAAGTAGTGGTACTAATGAAAAACTGTTTTTT,CSVESSGTNEKLFF
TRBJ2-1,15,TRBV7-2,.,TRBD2,TGTGCCAGCAGCTTACCTAGCGGGGCATGGAATGAGCAGTTCTTC,CASSLPSGAWNEQFF
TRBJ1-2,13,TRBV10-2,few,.,TGCGCCAGCAGTGACCCAGGGGCCTATGGCTACACCTTC,CASSDPGAYGYTF